The rows below give T cell receptor beta chains drawn from one sample of a study of shared clonotypes between healthy human individuals. Generated by immunoSEQ multiplex PCR, the TCRdb table keeps only in-frame clones and is missing some. The sample lists 2,500,000 or so clones, roughly 93% occurring once. The sequenced sample consisted of naive CD4+ T cells from PBMCs. The receptors were sampled from a man between 18 and 35 years old in good health. Some clones in this sample may be carry-over from other donors' samples. The conserved cysteine and the conserved F or W are not part of the CDR3 here.

v_gene	CDR3aa
TRBV7-2	ASSSQLAGSHEQY
TRBV28	ATELAGVSNEQF
TRBV6-6	ASSPRVRGAGQPQH
TRBV28	ASSPHQGAAEGYT
TRBV18	ASSRSEQETQY
TRBV5-6	ASSGSGGANTEAF
TRBV10-3	AISESSRGRTSDYNEQF
TRBV27	ASSIWTSGIYNEQF
TRBV27	ASSLGRGRTNEKLF
TRBV11-2	ASSFTGQGNYEQY
TRBV29-1	SVHGTSGSADTQY
TRBV28	ASSSGTQGSTDTQY
TRBV28	ASRPMDRASTGELF
TRBV9	ASSVEGIRGRETQY